This T cell receptor beta chain was sequenced in a study of T cell repertoires in aging, cancer and after chemotherapy. Overall study results and limits: In healthy donors, age-related TCR diversity loss mainly reflected lost richness. These repertoire data do not allow conclusions about immunological memory after chemotherapy. In each cancer cohort, median generation probability increased across chemotherapy, suggesting thymic output rebounded.

A mixed TRB-A/B primer pool amplified rearranged TRB by multiplex touch-down PCR. TCRdb independently ran MiXCR on the multiplex PCR reads; one entry per CDR3 protein. The data hold under 4,000 distinct CDR3 sequences, with 20% to 25% observed a single time. Peripheral blood genomic DNA, not sorted cells or RNA, was the template. Germline assignment: CDR1 DFQATT and CDR2 SNEGSKA (reference sequence). The CDR3 contains 15 residues. V was clipped by 5 bases and J by 6 bases, with 20 bases between them. This clonotype has more than one count but fewer than ten. Its specificity is not known. Material: blood. The V gene is TRBV20-1, the J gene TRBJ1-5; D might be TRBD1 (6 bases). This TCR was recovered from a human donor with a solid tumor. CDR3 protein: CSAGRQGGLSQPQHF. As DNA, the CDR3 is TGCAGTGCTGGACGACAAGGGGGGCTAAGTCAGCCCCAGCATTTT.